Sequencing of this T cell receptor beta chain was carried out in a study of blood T cell repertoires in COVID-19. The overall study: COVID-19 samples from acute and convalescent phases originated in the United States, Italy and Spain. Nucleic acid was either cDNA or gDNA, and it came from T cells, B-cell-depleted T cells, or PBMCs.

In the authors' methods: Reference gene primers were amplified, and this amplification served to estimate nucleated cell counts. Sequencing used immunoSEQ multiplex PCR; TCRdb keeps in-frame clones, though not all of them. D and trimming come from the DNA, and the V and J calls and clone size come from that table. Here the sample spans over 85,000 clones, just under 85% being singletons. The sequenced material came from peripheral blood. This sequence originates from a man over 45 with acute or convalescent COVID-19.

The CDR3 loop is CASLSPGGDEQFF. Here the CDR3 DNA reads TGTGCCAGCCTATCCCCAGGGGGAGATGAGCAGTTCTTC. The chain couples TRBV6-5 to TRBJ2-1; TRBD1 aligns across 7 bases. The trim removed 8 bases at V and 8 bases at J, leaving 9 bases unmatched. Germline V CDR1 and CDR2: MNHEY, SVGAGI. The CDR3 spans 13 residues.